These 11 T cell receptor beta chains share one sample of origin, sequenced in a study of shared clonotypes between healthy human individuals. Method: immunoSEQ multiplex PCR; TCRdb's copy keeps in-frame clones and lacks some. This sample has about 2.2 million clones, with about 93% found just once. Cells designated naive CD8 were CD45RO-negative and were positively selected for CCR7, with terminally differentiated effector memory CD45RA+ cells excluded. Material for sequencing was naive CD8+ T cells from PBMCs. These receptors were collected from a man younger than 35 in good health. Some clones in this sample may be carry-over from other donors' samples.

J is TRBJ2-7 and V is TRBV4-1; possible D gene TRBD2, 6 bases. Germline V gene data show CDR1 as MGHRA and CDR2 as YSYEKL. This CDR3 has 15 residues. V was trimmed by 0 bases and J by 9 bases, leaving 18 bases between them. CDR3 in amino acids: CASSQDPRPGGVQYF. CDR3 nucleotide sequence: TGCGCCAGCAGCCAAGACCCGCGCCCTGGCGGGGTGCAGTACTTC.

V and J are TRBV7-9 and TRBJ2-7, with D perhaps matching TRBD1 (5 bases). The ends were cut back, 3 bases at V and 3 bases at J, with 12 bases in the middle. There are 14 residues in the CDR3. Germline V gene data show CDR1 as SEHNR and CDR2 as FQNEAQ (reference sequence). The CDR3 coding sequence is TGTGCCAGCAGCTTCGTGCCCAGGGACTACGAGCAGTACTTC. It translates to CASSFVPRDYEQYF.

J is TRBJ2-1 and V is TRBV13; 11 positions agree with TRBD1. Trimming cost V 10 bases and J 8 bases; bases outside gene matches: 10. The CDR3 consists of 14 residues. The germline V gene encodes CDR1 PRHDT and CDR2 FYEKMQ (reference sequence). The CDR3 sequence is CATSQGQGADEQFF. In nucleotides, the CDR3 is TGTGCCACCTCCCAAGGACAGGGGGCTGATGAGCAGTTCTTC.

The chain combines TRBV7-3 with TRBJ2-3; 8 positions agree with TRBD1. This CDR3 region has 16 residues. V shed 1 base, J shed 6 bases, and the junction held 9 bases outside the gene matches. CDR1 SGHTA and CDR2 FQGTGA come from the germline V gene. In DNA form, the CDR3 reads TGTGCCAGCAGCTTAATGGGCCAGGGGGCGAGGGATACGCAGTATTTT. This gives the protein CASSLMGQGARDTQYF.

This chain joins TRBV18 and TRBJ2-3, with D tentatively TRBD1 (5 bases). V was trimmed by 2 bases and J by 4 bases, leaving 13 bases between them. Germline V gene data show CDR1 as KGHSH and CDR2 as LQKENI. The CDR3 has 15 residues. The CDR3 here is CASSPYGQYSDTQYF. Here the CDR3 DNA reads TGTGCCAGCTCACCATACGGACAATATTCAGATACGCAGTATTTT. The full variable domain, completed using reference TRBV18 and TRBJ2-3, is NAGVMQNPRHLVRRRGQEARLRCSPMKGHSHVYWYRQLPEEGLKFMVYLQKENIIDESGMPKERFSAEFPKEGPSILRIQQVVRGDSAAYFCASSPYGQYSDTQYFGPGTRLTVL.

This sequence joins TRBV4-3 and TRBJ2-1, with 11 nucleotides matching TRBD2. Germline values: CDR1 LGHNA, CDR2 YSLEER. Losses at the gene ends were 0 bases for V and 7 bases for J; bases not matched to a gene: 11. This CDR3 comprises 18 residues. The CDR3 DNA is TGCGCCAGCAGCCAAGATGGGGTAGCGGGAGGGCCAGGAAATGAGCAGTTCTTC. It translates to CASSQDGVAGGPGNEQFF.

This clone has just one count. This chain links TRBV29-1 with TRBJ2-2; D uncertain. CDR1 SQVTM and CDR2 ANQGSEA come from the germline V gene. The CDR3 spans 17 residues. Trimming left V 7 bases short and J 1 base short, with 22 bases between. The CDR3 loop is CSGGPEIKVGNTGELFF. CDR3 sequence (DNA): TGCAGCGGTGGGCCAGAGATAAAGGTGGGGAACACCGGGGAGCTGTTTTTT.

This clone was seen once. This chain joins TRBV10-3 and TRBJ1-5; no reliable D call. The CDR3 length is 14 residues. CDR1 and CDR2 (germline): ENHRY, SYGVKD. V lost 2 bases and J 6 bases, leaving 11 bases between the germline ends. CDR3 in amino acids: CAISEPGPLQPQHF. CDR3 nucleotide sequence: TGTGCCATCAGTGAGCCCGGGCCGCTTCAGCCCCAGCATTTT.

This clone was detected once. The chain has TRBV2 and TRBJ1-5; 8 bases map to TRBD1. This CDR3 comprises 18 residues. The V gene end was trimmed by 1 base and the J gene end by 2 bases; junction bases not matched to a gene: 10. The germline gives CDR1 SNHLY, CDR2 FYNNEI. CDR3 in DNA: TGTGCCAGCAGTGAAGTCAGGACAGGGAGGTTCGGCAATCAGCCCCAGCATTTT. Translated: CASSEVRTGRFGNQPQHF.

The CDR3 protein is CSVWVQATDTQYF. CDR3 sequence (DNA): TGCAGCGTGTGGGTGCAAGCCACAGATACGCAGTATTTT. J is TRBJ2-3 and V is TRBV29-1; D is uncertain. Germline V lookup: CDR1 SQVTM, CDR2 ANQGSEA. The CDR3 has 13 residues. V lost 6 bases, J lost 2 bases, and 12 bases lay in between.

This chain joins TRBV7-6 and TRBJ2-1; the D gene could be TRBD1 or TRBD2 (6 bases each). There are 13 residues in the CDR3. Per the germline V gene, CDR1 is SGHVS and CDR2 is FNYEAQ. Trimming left V 3 bases short and J 9 bases short, with 12 bases between. This chain's CDR3 is CASSFPPGAEQFF. The CDR3 bases are TGTGCCAGCAGCTTCCCTCCGGGGGCTGAGCAGTTCTTC.